The 9 T cell receptor beta chains presented below share a single source sample, sequenced in a study of cytomegalovirus exposure and HLA in healthy donors. The PCR made use of 60 Vbeta and 13 Jbeta primers. The data were produced by immunoSEQ multiplex PCR, yet TCRdb's version contains in-frame clones alone and is incomplete. Altogether 100,000 or so clones are present, about 12% being singletons, with the ten largest covering about a sixth. Sequenced input: PBMCs. The receptors shown here come from a man aged 40-55 years in good health and CMV-seropositive.

This clone was seen more than once but under ten times. The CDR3 bases are TGTGCCAGCAGCTTTCCCACAGGACAGTTAAGATCAGGGGCCAACGTCCTGACTTTC. This gives the protein CASSFPTGQLRSGANVLTF. The chain couples TRBV7-2 to TRBJ2-6; a weak D match, TRBD1 (6 bases). Deletions cut 3 bases from V and 4 bases from J, with 22 bases between. The CDR3 consists of 19 residues. Germline V lookup: CDR1 SGHTA, CDR2 FQGNSA.

The chain employs TRBV12-5 and TRBJ1-3; D perhaps matches TRBD1 (5 bases). Trimming left V 5 bases short and J 4 bases short, with 15 bases between. The CDR3 extends over 15 amino acids. Germline values: CDR1 LGHNT, CDR2 FRNRAP. The CDR3 coding sequence is TGTGCTAGTGGTCCGGGCCGGGACTTAGGAAACACCATATATTTT. Amino acids: CASGPGRDLGNTIYF.

The V gene is TRBV18, the J gene TRBJ2-7; D is unresolved. V was trimmed by 6 bases and J by 0 bases, leaving 12 bases between them. The germline CDR1 and CDR2 sequences are KGHSH and LQKENI. The CDR3 spans 14 residues. The CDR3 loop is CASSVRRSSYEQYF. As DNA, the CDR3 is TGTGCCAGCTCGGTACGGCGGAGCTCCTACGAGCAGTACTTC.

The chain has TRBV19 and TRBJ1-5; TRBD1 agrees at 8 bases. The CDR3 totals 15 residues. The V gene end was trimmed by 4 bases and the J gene end by 7 bases; junction bases not matched to a gene: 9. CDR1 is LNHDA, CDR2 SQIVND, per germline (reference sequence). CDR3 bases: TGTGCCAGTAGTAGGACAGGGAAGAGGGAACAGCCCCAGCATTTT. Amino acid sequence: CASSRTGKREQPQHF.

Only a few counts were recorded for this clone. V and J are TRBV30 and TRBJ1-1; tentatively, D is TRBD1 (5 bases). Germline V gene data show CDR1 as GTSNPN and CDR2 as SVGIG (reference sequence). V was cut by 3 bases and J by 4 bases, with 15 bases left in between. The CDR3 is made up of 14 amino acids. The CDR3 DNA reads TGTGCCTGGAGGGGGGGTGGCTTTGGCACTGAAGCTTTCTTT. This sequence encodes CAWRGGGFGTEAFF.

The chain joins TRBV10-3 to TRBJ1-2; maybe TRBD1 (5 bases). Trimming took 5 bases from V and 1 from J, leaving 11 bases between them. CDR3 size: 14 residues. CDR1 and CDR2 from the germline V gene are ENHRY and SYGVKD. The CDR3 DNA is TGTGCCATCAGTTCCGCAGGGCTTAACTATGGCTACACCTTC. The encoded protein is CAISSAGLNYGYTF.

This clone was observed a handful of times. The rearrangement uses TRBV4-2 and TRBJ2-6; 8 bases agree with TRBD2. Germline V gene lookup returns CDR1 LGHNA and CDR2 YNFKEQ. CDR3 length: 20 residues. The V segment lost 0 bases and the J segment 4 bases; nucleotides outside the gene matches: 14. The CDR3 here is CASSQDLLAGALVGANVLTF. CDR3 in DNA: TGTGCCAGCAGCCAAGATCTCCTAGCGGGTGCTCTTGTAGGGGCCAACGTCCTGACTTTC.

With respect to this clone: A junction boundary mismatches the germline segment, possibly from a read error. V usage is TRBV7-7 and J usage is TRBJ1-3; no clear D gene. The CDR3 runs 15 residues. CDR1 and CDR2 from the germline V gene are SSHAT and FNYEAQ (reference sequence). The CDR3 DNA follows: TGTGCTAGCAGCTTAGCGGCGGCCTCTGGAAACACCATATATTTT. Translating gives CASSLAAASGNTIYF. The full variable domain, with the rest looked up from reference TRBV7-7 and TRBJ1-3, is GAGVSQSPRYKVTKRGQDVTLRCDPISSHATLYWYQQALGQGPEFLTYFNYEAQPDKSGLPSDRFSAERPEGSISTLTIQRTEQRDSAMYRCASSLAAASGNTIYFGEGSWLTVV.

The chain couples TRBV19 to TRBJ1-1, with 8 bases aligning to TRBD1. Germline CDR1 is LNHDA and CDR2 is SQIVND (reference sequence). There are 15 residues in the CDR3. V dropped 3 bases and J dropped 6; count of bases not matched to a gene: 9. The CDR3 region is CASSISRQGAAEAFF. The CDR3 DNA reads TGTGCCAGTAGTATTTCCCGGCAGGGGGCTGCTGAAGCTTTCTTT.